Sequencing of this T cell receptor beta chain was carried out in a study of neoadjuvant nivolumab and ipilimumab in lung cancer. TCRdb keeps only in-frame clones here, not all; method: immunoSEQ multiplex PCR. In the table there are 7,500 to 9,000 clones, 75% to 90% of which are singletons. This clonotype was sampled from an adult with non-small cell lung cancer. Specimen: tumor tissue, collected after neoadjuvant nivolumab, alone or with ipilimumab, at or shortly before surgery.

This chain's CDR3 is CATSRGAARYRGYTF. In DNA, the CDR3 is TGTGCCACCAGCAGAGGTGCAGCCCGCTATAGGGGCTACACCTTC. V usage is TRBV15 and J usage is TRBJ1-2; D is ambiguous. This CDR3 is built from 15 residues. Trimming took 1 base from V and 8 from J, leaving 17 bases between them. The germline CDR1 and CDR2 sequences are LNHNV and YYDKDF (reference sequence).